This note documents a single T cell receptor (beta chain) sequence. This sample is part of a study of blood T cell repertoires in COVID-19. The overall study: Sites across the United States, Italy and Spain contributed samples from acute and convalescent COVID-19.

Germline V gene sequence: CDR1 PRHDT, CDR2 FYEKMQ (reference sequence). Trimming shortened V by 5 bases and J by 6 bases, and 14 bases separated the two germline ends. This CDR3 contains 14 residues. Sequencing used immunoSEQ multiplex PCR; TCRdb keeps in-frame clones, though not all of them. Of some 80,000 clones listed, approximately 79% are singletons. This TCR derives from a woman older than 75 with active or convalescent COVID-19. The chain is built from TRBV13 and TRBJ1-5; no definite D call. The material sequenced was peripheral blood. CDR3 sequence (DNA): TGTGCCAGCAGCCATGGAAGGAGTACTCAGCCCCAGCATTTT. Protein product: CASSHGRSTQPQHF.